This T cell receptor (beta chain) emerged from a study of T cell responses to AZD1222 COVID-19 vaccine. Looking at the study overall: Pooled samples include second doses given at about 4 or 12 weeks. Study results and limitations: Nearly half of the spike-specific TCRs reportedly recognize variant regions that carry no mutations. Donors, mostly white British, included more females; clonal diversity was possibly underestimated. Spike-specific TCR breadth and depth went up after people got two AZD1222 doses.

The CDR3 totals 14 residues. Germline CDR1 SGHDT, CDR2 YYEEEE. V gave up 5 bases and J gave up 7 bases; unmatched junction bases: 6. The table came from immunoSEQ multiplex PCR; TCRdb's copy has only in-frame clones and leaves some out. The sample records about 120,000 clones, roughly 90% being singletons. For this clone: Its antigen is still unknown.

Sequenced material: peripheral blood, taken on day 0 of AZD1222 vaccination. V is TRBV5-6 and J is TRBJ1-2; 12 bases map to TRBD1. The sequence derives from an adult in good health. CDR3 sequence: CASSLGTGGSGYTF. The CDR3 nucleotides read TGTGCCAGCAGTCTCGGGACAGGGGGCTCTGGCTACACCTTC.